A selection of T cell receptor beta chains follows, all from one sample in a study of identical twins. TCRdb used MiXCR to reprocess the 5' RACE reads, holding one entry per CDR3 protein. The profile shows hundreds of thousands of distinct CDR3 sequences, under 25% of them singletons. The data were also submitted as part of a second study, on yellow fever vaccine responses in identical twins.

The sample consisted of CD4+ T cells sorted from blood. These receptors were collected from a woman aged 18-29 years in good health. Both conserved end residues are part of each CDR3. Fields, in order: clone size, V gene, D gene, J gene, CDR3 DNA, CDR3 protein. The D gene is left open where the match is weak. Clone size is shown for a subset of rows, as once, few, many or a class of expanded clone.

abundance: few
v_gene: TRBV5-1
d_gene: .
j_gene: TRBJ2-2
CDR3nt: TGCGCCAGCACCTTCGCCCAGTTTGACACCGGGGAGCTGTTTTTT
CDR3aa: CASTFAQFDTGELFF

abundance: few
v_gene: TRBV5-5
d_gene: .
j_gene: TRBJ1-1
CDR3nt: TGTGCCAGCAGCCGAGTTGTGGTGGGCGCTGAAGCTTTCTTT
CDR3aa: CASSRVVVGAEAFF

abundance: few
v_gene: TRBV12-3/TRBV12-4
d_gene: .
j_gene: TRBJ1-5
CDR3nt: TGTGCCAGCAGTGGACCTCGGACGTATCAGCCCCAGCATTTT
CDR3aa: CASSGPRTYQPQHF

abundance: .
v_gene: TRBV12-3/TRBV12-4
d_gene: .
j_gene: TRBJ2-7
CDR3nt: TGTGCCAGCAGACTAAGGCTAGCGTACGAGCAGTACTTC
CDR3aa: CASRLRLAYEQYF

abundance: many
v_gene: TRBV5-1
d_gene: .
j_gene: TRBJ2-6
CDR3nt: TGCGCCAGCAGCTCCGTTGTGACAACTCTAGTCTCTGGGGCCAACGTCCTGACTTTC
CDR3aa: CASSSVVTTLVSGANVLTF

abundance: .
v_gene: TRBV29-1
d_gene: .
j_gene: TRBJ2-1
CDR3nt: TGCAGCGTCTCCGCGACAGTACACAATGAGCAGTTCTTC
CDR3aa: CSVSATVHNEQFF

abundance: few
v_gene: TRBV5-1
d_gene: TRBD1
j_gene: TRBJ2-2
CDR3nt: TGCGCCAGCAGCCGATTAGGACAGGGAGGAACCGGGGAGCTGTTTTTT
CDR3aa: CASSRLGQGGTGELFF

abundance: .
v_gene: TRBV11-3
d_gene: TRBD2
j_gene: TRBJ2-1
CDR3nt: TGTGCCAGCAGCTCCCACCCCCAGACTAGCGGAGACAATGAGCAGTTCTTC
CDR3aa: CASSSHPQTSGDNEQFF

abundance: .
v_gene: TRBV10-1
d_gene: TRBD2
j_gene: TRBJ2-5
CDR3nt: TGCGCCAGCAGTGCGGGTAGCGGGACACGTCAAGAGACCCAGTACTTC
CDR3aa: CASSAGSGTRQETQYF

abundance: .
v_gene: TRBV6-1
d_gene: TRBD1
j_gene: TRBJ2-5
CDR3nt: TGTGCCAGCAGTGCCCCAGGACAGGGTCGAGAGACCCAGTACTTC
CDR3aa: CASSAPGQGRETQYF

abundance: few
v_gene: TRBV12-3/TRBV12-4
d_gene: .
j_gene: TRBJ2-2
CDR3nt: TGTGCCAGCAGGGGGACTGACGCGAGGGCCGGGGAGCTGTTTTTT
CDR3aa: CASRGTDARAGELFF

abundance: .
v_gene: TRBV2
d_gene: .
j_gene: TRBJ1-5
CDR3nt: TGTGCCAGCAGCGGGTCCTTATGGAATCAGCCCCAGCATTTT
CDR3aa: CASSGSLWNQPQHF

abundance: .
v_gene: TRBV15
d_gene: .
j_gene: TRBJ2-3
CDR3nt: TGTGCCACCAGCAGAGAGACAGGTTATACGCAGTATTTT
CDR3aa: CATSRETGYTQYF

abundance: few
v_gene: TRBV24-1
d_gene: TRBD2
j_gene: TRBJ2-7
CDR3nt: TGTGCCACCAGTGATCCTAGCGGAACTTACGAGCAGTACTTC
CDR3aa: CATSDPSGTYEQYF